A single sample gave rise to the 7 T cell receptor beta chains below, sequenced in a study of PD-1 blockade in classical Hodgkin lymphoma. As to time point: cycle 4 day 1 (C4D1), after five to seven weeks of nivolumab. Each patient relapsed following autologous stem cell transplantation, and prior brentuximab vedotin exposure differed. The protocol was immunoSEQ multiplex PCR, while the TCRdb copy is restricted to in-frame clones and leaves out a portion. There are over 50,000 clones in the sample; about 90% occur only once, and more than 8% lies in the top ten. The input for sequencing was peripheral blood mononuclear cells (PBMCs), taken before the fourth cycle of nivolumab. The receptors shown here come from a human donor with classical Hodgkin lymphoma.

The V call is TRBV19, the J call TRBJ2-7; TRBD2 agrees at 14 bases. The CDR3 extends over 19 amino acids. V was pared by 1 base and J by 3 bases, with 11 bases of the junction left unmatched. CDR1 and CDR2 from the germline V gene are LNHDA and SQIVND (reference sequence). CDR3 region: CASSIGLRLAGGSFYEQYF. The CDR3 region has the DNA TGTGCCAGTAGTATAGGTTTACGACTAGCGGGGGGGTCCTTCTACGAGCAGTACTTC. Full variable domain (remainder filled in from reference TRBV19 and TRBJ2-7): DGGITQSPKYLFRKEGQNVTLSCEQNLNHDAMYWYRQDPGQGLRLIYYSQIVNDFQKGDIAEGYSVSREKKESFPLTVTSAQKNPTAFYLCASSIGLRLAGGSFYEQYFGPGTRLTVT.

This clone appeared once. The CDR3 sequence is CASSPGLAGLVETQYF. CDR3 DNA: TGCGCCAGCAGCCCCGGACTAGCGGGGTTGGTTGAGACCCAGTACTTC. J is TRBJ2-5 and V is TRBV5-1, with TRBD2 matching over 12 bases. From germline, CDR1 is SGHRS and CDR2 YFSETQ. This CDR3 has 16 amino acids. The V segment lost 4 bases and the J segment 5 bases; nucleotides outside the gene matches: 9.

The chain couples TRBV9 to TRBJ1-5, with D unclear. CDR3 size: 15 residues. The germline V and J ends were trimmed by 0 bases and 4 bases, with 11 bases remaining between them. CDR1 is SGDLS and CDR2 is YYNGEE in the germline V gene. Here the CDR3 reads CASSVDPAGNQPQHF. The CDR3 DNA follows: TGTGCCAGCAGCGTAGATCCGGCAGGAAATCAGCCCCAGCATTTT.

The chain has TRBV9 and TRBJ1-3; no clear D. From germline, CDR1 is SGDLS and CDR2 YYNGEE. Trimming took 0 bases from V and 0 from J, leaving 1 base between them. The CDR3 runs 13 residues. The CDR3 loop is CASSVGSGNTIYF. For the CDR3, the DNA is TGTGCCAGCAGCGTAGGCTCTGGAAACACCATATATTTT.

The chain couples TRBV11-2 to TRBJ1-4; no clear D gene. Germline CDR1 reads SGHAT; CDR2 reads FQNNGV. This CDR3 comprises 13 residues. V dropped 5 bases and J dropped 6 bases, with 10 bases sitting between them. CDR3 sequence (DNA): TGTGCCAGCAGCGACATTCTAGATGAAAAACTGTTTTTT. Translated, it gives CASSDILDEKLFF.

The CDR3 sequence is CASSLGHRDTGELFF. CDR3 sequence (DNA): TGCGCCAGCAGCTTGGGACACCGGGACACCGGGGAGCTGTTTTTT. The chain links TRBV5-1 to TRBJ2-2; no firm D call. This CDR3 spans 15 amino acids. Germline V gene lookup returns CDR1 SGHRS and CDR2 YFSETQ. Trimming took 0 bases from V and 3 from J, leaving 9 bases between them.

This clone is a singleton in its sample. The chain links TRBV6-1 to TRBJ2-7, with 9 bases aligning to TRBD1. The V segment lost 4 bases and the J segment 6 bases; nucleotides outside the gene matches: 7. This CDR3 is built from 14 residues. CDR1 is MNHNS, CDR2 SASEGT, per germline. The CDR3 loop reads CASSAQDRGGEQYF. The CDR3 nucleotides are TGTGCCAGCAGTGCTCAGGACAGGGGTGGCGAGCAGTACTTC.